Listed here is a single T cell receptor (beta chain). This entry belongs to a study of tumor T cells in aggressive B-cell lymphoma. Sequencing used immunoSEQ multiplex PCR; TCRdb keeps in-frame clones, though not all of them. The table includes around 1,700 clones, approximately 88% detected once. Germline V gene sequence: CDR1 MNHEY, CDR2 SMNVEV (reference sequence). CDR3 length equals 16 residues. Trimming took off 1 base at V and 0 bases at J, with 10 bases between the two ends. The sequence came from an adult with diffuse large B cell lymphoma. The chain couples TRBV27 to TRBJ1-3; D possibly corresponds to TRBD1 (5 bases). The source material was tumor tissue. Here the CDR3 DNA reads TGTGCCAGCAGTTTATGGGGCCTGAGCTCTGGAAACACCATATATTTT. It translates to CASSLWGLSSGNTIYF.